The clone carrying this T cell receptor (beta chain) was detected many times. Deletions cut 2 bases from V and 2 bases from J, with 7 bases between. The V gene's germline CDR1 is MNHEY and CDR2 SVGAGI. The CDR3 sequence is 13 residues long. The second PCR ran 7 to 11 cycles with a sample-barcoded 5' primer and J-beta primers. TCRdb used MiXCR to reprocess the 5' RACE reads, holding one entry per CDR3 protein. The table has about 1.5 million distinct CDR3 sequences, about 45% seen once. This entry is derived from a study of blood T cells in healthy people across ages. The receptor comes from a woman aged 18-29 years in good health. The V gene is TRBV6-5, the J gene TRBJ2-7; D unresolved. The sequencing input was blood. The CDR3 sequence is CASSYGLPYEQYF. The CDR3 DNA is TGTGCCAGCAGTTACGGGCTACCCTACGAGCAGTACTTC.